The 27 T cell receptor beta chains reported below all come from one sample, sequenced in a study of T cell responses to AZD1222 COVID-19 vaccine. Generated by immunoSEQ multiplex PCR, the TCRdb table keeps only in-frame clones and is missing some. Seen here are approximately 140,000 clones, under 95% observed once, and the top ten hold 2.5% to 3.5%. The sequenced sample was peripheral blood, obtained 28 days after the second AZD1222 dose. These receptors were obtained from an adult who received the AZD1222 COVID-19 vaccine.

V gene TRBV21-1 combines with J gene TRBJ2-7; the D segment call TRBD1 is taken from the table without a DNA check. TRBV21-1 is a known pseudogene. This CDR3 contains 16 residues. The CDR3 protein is CASSKAHSHSRYEQYF. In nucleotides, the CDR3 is TGTGCCAGCAGCAAAGCGCATTCTCACAGTAGGTACGAGCAGTACTTC.

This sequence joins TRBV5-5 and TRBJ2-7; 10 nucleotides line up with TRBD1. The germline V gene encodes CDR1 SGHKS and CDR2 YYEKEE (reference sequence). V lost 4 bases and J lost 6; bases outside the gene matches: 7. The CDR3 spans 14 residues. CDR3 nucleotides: TGTGCCAGCAGCCTCGGGACAGGGGACGGCGAGCAGTACTTC. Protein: CASSLGTGDGEQYF.

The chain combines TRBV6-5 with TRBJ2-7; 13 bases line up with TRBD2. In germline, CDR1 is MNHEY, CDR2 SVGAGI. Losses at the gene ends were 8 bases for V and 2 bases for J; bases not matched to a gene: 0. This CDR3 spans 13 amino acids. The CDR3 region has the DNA TGTGCCAGCGGACTAGCGGGAGCCTACGAGCAGTACTTC. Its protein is CASGLAGAYEQYF.

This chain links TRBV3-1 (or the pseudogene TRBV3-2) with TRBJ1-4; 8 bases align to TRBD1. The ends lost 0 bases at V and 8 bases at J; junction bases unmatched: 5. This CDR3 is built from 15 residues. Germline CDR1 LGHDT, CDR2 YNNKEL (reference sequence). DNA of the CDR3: TGTGCCAGCAGCCAAGAGACAGGGGTCTGGGAAAAACTGTTTTTT. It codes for CASSQETGVWEKLFF.

The CDR3 sequence is CASSPPGQGFIQYF. CDR3 sequence (DNA): TGTGCCAGCAGTCCCCCGGGACAGGGGTTCATTCAGTACTTC. The chain has TRBV2 and TRBJ2-4; 10 positions agree with TRBD1. V lost 5 bases to trimming and J lost 9 bases; unmatched junction nucleotides: 7. This CDR3 comprises 14 residues. Germline V gene lookup returns CDR1 SNHLY and CDR2 FYNNEI.

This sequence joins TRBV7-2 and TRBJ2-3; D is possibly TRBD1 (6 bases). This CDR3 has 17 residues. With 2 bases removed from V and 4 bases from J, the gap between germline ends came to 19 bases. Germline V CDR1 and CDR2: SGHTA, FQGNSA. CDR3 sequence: CASSLQAGEASADTQYF. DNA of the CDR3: TGTGCCAGCAGCTTACAAGCAGGGGAAGCCAGTGCAGATACGCAGTATTTT. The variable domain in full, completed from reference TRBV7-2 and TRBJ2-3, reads GAGVSQSPSNKVTEKGKDVELRCDPISGHTALYWYRQSLGQGLEFLIYFQGNSAPDKSGLPSDRFSAERTGGSVSTLTIQRTQQEDSAVYLCASSLQAGEASADTQYFGPGTRLTVL.

The CDR3 sequence: CATSPTEIPNYGYTF. CDR3 coding DNA: TGTGCCACCTCACCGACAGAAATCCCTAACTATGGCTACACCTTC. The genes are TRBV15 and TRBJ1-2; tentatively, D is TRBD1 (5 bases). Germline CDR1 LNHNV, CDR2 YYDKDF (reference sequence). The CDR3 spans 15 residues. The V gene lost 8 bases and the J gene lost 0 bases, with 16 bases spanning the gap.

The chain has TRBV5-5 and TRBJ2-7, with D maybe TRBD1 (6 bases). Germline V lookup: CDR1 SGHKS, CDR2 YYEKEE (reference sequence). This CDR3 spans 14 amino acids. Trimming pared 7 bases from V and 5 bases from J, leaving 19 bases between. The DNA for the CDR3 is TGTGCCAGCGCCCCCCAGGGGATGGAAAACGAGCAGTACTTC. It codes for CASAPQGMENEQYF.

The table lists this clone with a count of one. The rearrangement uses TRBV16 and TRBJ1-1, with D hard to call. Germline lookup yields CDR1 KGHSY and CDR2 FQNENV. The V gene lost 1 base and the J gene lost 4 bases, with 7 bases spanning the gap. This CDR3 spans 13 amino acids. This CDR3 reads CASSQWSPTEAFF. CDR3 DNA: TGTGCCAGCAGCCAATGGAGTCCCACTGAAGCTTTCTTT.

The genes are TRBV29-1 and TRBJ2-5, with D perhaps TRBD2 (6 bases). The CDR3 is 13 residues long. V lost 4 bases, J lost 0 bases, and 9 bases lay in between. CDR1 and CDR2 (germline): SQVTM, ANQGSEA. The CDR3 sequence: CSVAEGDQETQYF. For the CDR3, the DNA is TGCAGCGTTGCGGAGGGAGACCAAGAGACCCAGTACTTC.

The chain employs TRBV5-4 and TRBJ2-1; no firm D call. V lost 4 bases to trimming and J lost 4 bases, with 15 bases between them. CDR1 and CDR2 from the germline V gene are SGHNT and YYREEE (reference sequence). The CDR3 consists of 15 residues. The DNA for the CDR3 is TGTGCCAGCAGCCCTGCCGGGTCTGTATACAATGAGCAGTTCTTC. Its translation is CASSPAGSVYNEQFF.

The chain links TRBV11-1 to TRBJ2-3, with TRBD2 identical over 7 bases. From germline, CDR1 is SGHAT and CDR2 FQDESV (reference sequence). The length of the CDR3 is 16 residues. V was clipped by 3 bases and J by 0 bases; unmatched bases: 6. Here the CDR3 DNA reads TGTGCCAGCAGCTTGGGCCTAGCGGCTAGCACAGATACGCAGTATTTT. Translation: CASSLGLAASTDTQYF.

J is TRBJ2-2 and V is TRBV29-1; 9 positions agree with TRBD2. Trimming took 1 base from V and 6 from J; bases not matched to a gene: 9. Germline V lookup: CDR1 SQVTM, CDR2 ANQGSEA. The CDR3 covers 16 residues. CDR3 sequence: CSVEVSGGGRAGELFF. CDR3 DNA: TGCAGCGTTGAAGTATCAGGCGGCGGGAGGGCCGGGGAGCTGTTTTTT.

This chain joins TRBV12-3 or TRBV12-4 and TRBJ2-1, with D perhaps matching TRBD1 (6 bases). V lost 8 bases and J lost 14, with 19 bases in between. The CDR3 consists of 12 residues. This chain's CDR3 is CASGQGPRGKFF. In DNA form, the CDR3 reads TGTGCCAGCGGGCAGGGGCCTAGGGGAAAGTTCTTC.

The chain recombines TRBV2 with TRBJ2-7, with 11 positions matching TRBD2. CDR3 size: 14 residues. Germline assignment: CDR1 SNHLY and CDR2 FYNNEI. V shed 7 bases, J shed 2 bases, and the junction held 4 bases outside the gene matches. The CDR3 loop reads CASKGTSGTYEQYF. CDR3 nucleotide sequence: TGTGCCAGCAAAGGGACTAGCGGAACCTACGAGCAGTACTTC.

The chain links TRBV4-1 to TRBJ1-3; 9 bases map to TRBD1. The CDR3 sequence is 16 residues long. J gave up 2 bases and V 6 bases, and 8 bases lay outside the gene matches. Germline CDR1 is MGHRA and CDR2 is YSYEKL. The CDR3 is CASRPPGQGPGNTIYF. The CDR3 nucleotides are TGCGCCAGCAGACCACCGGGACAGGGTCCTGGAAACACCATATATTTT.

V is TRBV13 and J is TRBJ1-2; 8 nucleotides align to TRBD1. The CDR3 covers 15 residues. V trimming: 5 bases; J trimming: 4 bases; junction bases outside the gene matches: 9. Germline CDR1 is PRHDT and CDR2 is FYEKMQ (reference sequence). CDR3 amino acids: CASSLRTGRVYGYTF. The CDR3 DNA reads TGTGCCAGCAGCCTAAGGACAGGGCGGGTCTATGGCTACACCTTC.

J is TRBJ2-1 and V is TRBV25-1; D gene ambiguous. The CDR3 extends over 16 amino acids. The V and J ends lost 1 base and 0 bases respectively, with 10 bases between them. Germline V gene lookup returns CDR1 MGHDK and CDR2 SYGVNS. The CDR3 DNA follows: TGTGCCAGCAGTGAATCGAGCGCGAGCTCCTACAATGAGCAGTTCTTC. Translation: CASSESSASSYNEQFF.

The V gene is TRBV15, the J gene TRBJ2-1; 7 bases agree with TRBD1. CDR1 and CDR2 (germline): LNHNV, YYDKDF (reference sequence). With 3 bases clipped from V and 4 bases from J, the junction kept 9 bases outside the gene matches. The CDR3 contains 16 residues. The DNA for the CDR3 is TGTGCCACCAGCAGCCGCCGGACAGGCATTTACAATGAGCAGTTCTTC. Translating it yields CATSSRRTGIYNEQFF.

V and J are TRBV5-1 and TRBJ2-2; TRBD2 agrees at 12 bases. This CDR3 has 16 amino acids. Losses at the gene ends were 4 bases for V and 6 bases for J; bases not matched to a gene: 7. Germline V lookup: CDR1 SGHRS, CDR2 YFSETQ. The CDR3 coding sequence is TGCGCCAGCAGCACATCGACTAGCGGGGGCCCCGGGGAGCTGTTTTTT. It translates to CASSTSTSGGPGELFF.

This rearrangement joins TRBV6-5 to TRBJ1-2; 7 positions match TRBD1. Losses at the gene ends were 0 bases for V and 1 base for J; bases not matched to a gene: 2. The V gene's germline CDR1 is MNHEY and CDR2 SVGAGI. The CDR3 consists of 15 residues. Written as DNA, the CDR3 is TGTGCCAGCAGTTACTCCGGGACAGATAACTATGGCTACACCTTC. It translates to CASSYSGTDNYGYTF.

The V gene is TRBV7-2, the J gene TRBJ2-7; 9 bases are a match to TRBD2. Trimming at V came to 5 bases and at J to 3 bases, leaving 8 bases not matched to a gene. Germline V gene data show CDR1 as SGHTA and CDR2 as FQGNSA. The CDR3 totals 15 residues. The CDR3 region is CASSDAGGRVYEQYF. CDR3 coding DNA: TGTGCCAGCAGCGACGCGGGCGGGAGGGTCTACGAGCAGTACTTC. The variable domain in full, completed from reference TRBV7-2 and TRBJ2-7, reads GAGVSQSPSNKVTEKGKDVELRCDPISGHTALYWYRQSLGQGLEFLIYFQGNSAPDKSGLPSDRFSAERTGGSVSTLTIQRTQQEDSAVYLCASSDAGGRVYEQYFGPGTRLTVT.

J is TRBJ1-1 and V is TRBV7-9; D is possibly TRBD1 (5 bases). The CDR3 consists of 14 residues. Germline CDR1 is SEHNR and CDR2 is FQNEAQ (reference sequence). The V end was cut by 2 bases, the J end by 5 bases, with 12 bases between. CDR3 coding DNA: TGTGCCAGCAGCTTAAGGCCAGGGTTGACTGAAGCTTTCTTT. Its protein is CASSLRPGLTEAFF.

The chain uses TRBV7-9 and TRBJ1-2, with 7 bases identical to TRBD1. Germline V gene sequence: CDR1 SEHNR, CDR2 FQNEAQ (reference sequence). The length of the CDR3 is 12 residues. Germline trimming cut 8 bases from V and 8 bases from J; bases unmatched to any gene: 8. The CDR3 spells CASGEGAQGYTF. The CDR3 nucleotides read TGTGCCAGCGGGGAGGGGGCGCAGGGCTACACCTTC. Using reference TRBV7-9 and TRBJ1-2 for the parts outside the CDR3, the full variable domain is DTGVSQNPRHKITKRGQNVTFRCDPISEHNRLYWYRQTLGQGPEFLTYFQNEAQLEKSRLLSDRFSAERPKGSFSTLEIQRTEQGDSAMYLCASGEGAQGYTFGSGTRLTVV.

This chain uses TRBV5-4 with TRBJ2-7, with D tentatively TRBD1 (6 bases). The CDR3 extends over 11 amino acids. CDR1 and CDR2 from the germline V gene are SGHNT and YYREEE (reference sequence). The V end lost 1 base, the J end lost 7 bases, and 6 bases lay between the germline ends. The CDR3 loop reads CASSLRGEQYF. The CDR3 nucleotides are TGTGCCAGCAGCTTGAGGGGGGAGCAGTACTTC. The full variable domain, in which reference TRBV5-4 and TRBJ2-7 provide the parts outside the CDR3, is ETGVTQSPTHLIKTRGQQVTLRCSSQSGHNTVSWYQQALGQGPQFIFQYYREEENGRGNFPPRFSGLQFPNYSSELNVNALELDDSALYLCASSLRGEQYFGPGTRLTVT.

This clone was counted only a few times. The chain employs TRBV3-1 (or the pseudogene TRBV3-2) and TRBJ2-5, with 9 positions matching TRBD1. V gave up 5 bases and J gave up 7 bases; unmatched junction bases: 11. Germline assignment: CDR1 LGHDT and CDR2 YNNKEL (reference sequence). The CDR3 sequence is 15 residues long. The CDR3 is CASSAGTGPGGTQYF. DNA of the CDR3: TGTGCCAGCAGCGCCGGGACAGGGCCTGGGGGGACCCAGTACTTC.

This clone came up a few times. The CDR3 protein is CAISARGDINNEQFF. In DNA, the CDR3 is TGTGCCATCAGTGCCCGGGGGGACATTAACAATGAGCAGTTCTTC. This chain links TRBV10-3 with TRBJ2-1, with D possibly being TRBD2 (7 bases). CDR1 is ENHRY, CDR2 SYGVKD, per germline. This CDR3 spans 15 amino acids. V gave up 4 bases and J gave up 5 bases, with 15 bases separating them.